One TCR beta chain is described in this entry. No antigen is known for it. This specimen comes from a study of cytomegalovirus exposure and HLA in healthy donors. The PCR employed 60 Vbeta primers together with 13 Jbeta primers. This table comes from immunoSEQ multiplex PCR, and its TCRdb copy is limited to in-frame clones, with some not included. The sample includes about 150,000 clones, over 65% of them seen just once. Regarding the study as a whole: Most TCR sequences were uncommon, yet certain public TCRs appeared in many donors.

V shed 1 base and J 6 bases; nucleotides not matched to a gene: 2. The CDR3 consists of 14 residues. Germline V lookup: CDR1 SEHNR, CDR2 FQNEAQ (reference sequence). The donors, nominally healthy at sampling, likely had unrecorded immune exposures. The sample was PBMCs. This TCR was sampled from a woman in her forties in good health and CMV-seronegative. The chain joins TRBV7-9 to TRBJ1-2; the match to TRBD1 covers 10 bases. CDR3 nucleotide sequence: TGTGCCAGCAGCTTAGAGGACAGGGGGGATGGCTACACCTTC. Translated, it gives CASSLEDRGDGYTF.